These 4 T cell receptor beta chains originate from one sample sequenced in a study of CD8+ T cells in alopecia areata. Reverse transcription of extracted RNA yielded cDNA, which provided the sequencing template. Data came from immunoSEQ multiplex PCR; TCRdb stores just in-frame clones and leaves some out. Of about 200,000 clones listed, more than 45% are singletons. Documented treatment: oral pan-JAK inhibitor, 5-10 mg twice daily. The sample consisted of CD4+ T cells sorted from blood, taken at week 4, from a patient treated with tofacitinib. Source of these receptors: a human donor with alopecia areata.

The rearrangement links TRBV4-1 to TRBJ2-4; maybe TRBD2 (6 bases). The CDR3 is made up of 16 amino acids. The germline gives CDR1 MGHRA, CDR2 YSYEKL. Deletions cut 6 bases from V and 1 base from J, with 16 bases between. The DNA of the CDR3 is TGCGCCAGCAGACTAGCCCAGTCGGGGGCCAAAAACATTCAGTACTTC. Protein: CASRLAQSGAKNIQYF.

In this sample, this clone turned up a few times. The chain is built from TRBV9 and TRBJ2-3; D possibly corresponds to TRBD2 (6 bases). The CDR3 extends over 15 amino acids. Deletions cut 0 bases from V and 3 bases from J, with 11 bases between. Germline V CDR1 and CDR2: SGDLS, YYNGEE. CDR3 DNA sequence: TGTGCCAGCAGCGTAGCTGGGACTGCTACAGATACGCAGTATTTT. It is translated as CASSVAGTATDTQYF.

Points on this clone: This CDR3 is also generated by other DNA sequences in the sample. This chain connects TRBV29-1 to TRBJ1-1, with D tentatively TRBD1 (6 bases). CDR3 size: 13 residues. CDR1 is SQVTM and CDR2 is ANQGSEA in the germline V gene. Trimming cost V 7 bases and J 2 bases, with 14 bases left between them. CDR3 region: CSASGQPNTEAFF. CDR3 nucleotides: TGCAGCGCCTCTGGACAGCCCAACACTGAAGCTTTCTTT.

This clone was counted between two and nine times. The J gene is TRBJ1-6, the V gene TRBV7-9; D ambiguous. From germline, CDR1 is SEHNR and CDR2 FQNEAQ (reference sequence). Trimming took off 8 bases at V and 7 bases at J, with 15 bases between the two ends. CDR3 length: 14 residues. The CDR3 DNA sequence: TGTGCCAGCGGTTCGGCAGCCGAAAATTCACCCCTCCACTTT. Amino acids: CASGSAAENSPLHF.